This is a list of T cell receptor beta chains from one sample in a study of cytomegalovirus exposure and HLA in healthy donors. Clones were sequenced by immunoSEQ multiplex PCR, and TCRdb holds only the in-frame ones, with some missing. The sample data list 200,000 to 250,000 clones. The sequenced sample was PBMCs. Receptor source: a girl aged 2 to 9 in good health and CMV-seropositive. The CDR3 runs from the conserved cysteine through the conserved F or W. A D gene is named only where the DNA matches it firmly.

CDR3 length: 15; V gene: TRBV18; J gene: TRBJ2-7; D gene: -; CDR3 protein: CASSQDREGIYEQYF; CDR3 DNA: TGTGCCAGCTCACAGGACAGGGAGGGTATCTACGAGCAGTACTTC
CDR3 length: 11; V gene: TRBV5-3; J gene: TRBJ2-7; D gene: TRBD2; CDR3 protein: CARRVASGQYF; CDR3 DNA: TGTGCCAGAAGGGTGGCTAGCGGCCAGTACTTC
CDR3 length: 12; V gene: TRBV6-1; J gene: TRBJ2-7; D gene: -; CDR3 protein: CASTADSYEQYF; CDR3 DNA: TGTGCTAGTACAGCTGATTCCTACGAGCAGTACTTC
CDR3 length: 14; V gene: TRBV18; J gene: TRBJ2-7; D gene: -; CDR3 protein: CASSLTGLTYEQYF; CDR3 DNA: TGTGCCAGCTCACTTACAGGGTTAACCTACGAGCAGTACTTC
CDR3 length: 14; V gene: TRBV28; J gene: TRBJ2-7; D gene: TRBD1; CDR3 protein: CASSIGTGSYEQYF; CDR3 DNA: TGTGCCAGCAGCATAGGGACAGGGAGCTACGAGCAGTACTTC
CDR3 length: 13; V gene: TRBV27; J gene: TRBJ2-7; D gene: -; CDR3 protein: CASSFRGYYEQYF; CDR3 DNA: TGTGCCAGCAGTTTTCGGGGGTACTACGAGCAGTACTTC
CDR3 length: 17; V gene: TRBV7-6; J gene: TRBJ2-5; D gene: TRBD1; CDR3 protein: CASSLPPGQGYQETQYF; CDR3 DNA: TGTGCCAGCAGCTTACCCCCGGGACAGGGGTACCAAGAGACCCAGTACTTC
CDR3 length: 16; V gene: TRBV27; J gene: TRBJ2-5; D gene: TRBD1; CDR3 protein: CASSFRTGDRQETQYF; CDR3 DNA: TGTGCCAGCAGTTTCCGGACAGGGGACCGCCAAGAGACCCAGTACTTC
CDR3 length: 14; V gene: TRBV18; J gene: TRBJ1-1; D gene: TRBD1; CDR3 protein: CASSSTGTDTEAFF; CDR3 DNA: TGTGCCAGCTCATCGACAGGGACGGACACTGAAGCTTTCTTT
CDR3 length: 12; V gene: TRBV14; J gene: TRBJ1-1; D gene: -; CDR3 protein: CASSPQNTEAFF; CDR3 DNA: TGTGCCAGCAGCCCACAAAACACTGAAGCTTTCTTT
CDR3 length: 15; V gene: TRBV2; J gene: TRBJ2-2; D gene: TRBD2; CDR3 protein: CASRTTSGYTGELFF; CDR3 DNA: TGTGCCAGCAGGACGACTAGCGGGTACACCGGGGAGCTGTTTTTT
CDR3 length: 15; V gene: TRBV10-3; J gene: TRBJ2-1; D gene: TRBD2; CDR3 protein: CAIGKREGHHNEQFF; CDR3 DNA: TGTGCCATCGGCAAGCGGGAGGGCCACCACAATGAGCAGTTCTTC
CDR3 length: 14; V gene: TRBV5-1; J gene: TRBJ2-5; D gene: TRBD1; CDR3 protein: CASSGGQGKETQYF; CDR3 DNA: TGCGCCAGCAGCGGGGGACAGGGTAAAGAGACCCAGTACTTC
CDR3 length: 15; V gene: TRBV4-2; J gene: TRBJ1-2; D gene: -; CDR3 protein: CASSQAVGANYGYTF; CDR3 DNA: TGTGCCAGCAGCCAAGCCGTGGGGGCGAACTATGGCTACACCTTC
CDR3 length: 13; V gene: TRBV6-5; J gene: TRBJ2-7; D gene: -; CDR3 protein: CASSYTGSYEQYF; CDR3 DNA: TGTGCCAGCAGTTACACAGGGTCCTACGAGCAGTACTTC
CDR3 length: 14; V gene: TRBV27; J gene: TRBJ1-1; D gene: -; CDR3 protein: CASSPRGGRTEAFF; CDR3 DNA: TGTGCCAGCAGCCCGAGGGGGGGCCGGACTGAAGCTTTCTTT
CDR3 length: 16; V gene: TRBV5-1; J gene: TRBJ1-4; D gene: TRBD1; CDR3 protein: CASSPGQGAGNEKLFF; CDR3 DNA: TGCGCCAGCAGCCCGGGACAGGGGGCCGGTAATGAAAAACTGTTTTTT
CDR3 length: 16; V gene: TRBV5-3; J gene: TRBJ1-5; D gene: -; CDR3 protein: CARSLRTPGSNQPQHF; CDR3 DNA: TGTGCCAGAAGCTTGAGAACTCCGGGAAGCAATCAGCCCCAGCATTTT
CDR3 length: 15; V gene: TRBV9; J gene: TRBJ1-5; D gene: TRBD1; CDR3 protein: CASSRTGTGKQPQHF; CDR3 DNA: TGTGCCAGCAGCCGAACCGGGACAGGGAAACAGCCCCAGCATTTT
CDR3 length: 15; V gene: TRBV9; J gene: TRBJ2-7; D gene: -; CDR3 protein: CASSLYPETLYEQYF; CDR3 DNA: TGTGCCAGCAGCTTATATCCCGAAACCCTATACGAGCAGTACTTC
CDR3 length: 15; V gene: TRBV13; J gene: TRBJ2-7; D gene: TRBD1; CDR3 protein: CASSPHPGQGTEQYF; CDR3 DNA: TGTGCCAGCAGCCCGCACCCGGGACAGGGGACCGAGCAGTACTTC
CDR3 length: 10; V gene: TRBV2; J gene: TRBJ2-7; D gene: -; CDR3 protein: CASSLVEQYF; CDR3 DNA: TGTGCCAGCAGTCTCGTCGAGCAGTACTTC
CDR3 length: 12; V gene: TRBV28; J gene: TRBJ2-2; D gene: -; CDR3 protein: CASRLNTGELFF; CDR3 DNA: TGTGCCAGCAGACTAAACACCGGGGAGCTGTTTTTT
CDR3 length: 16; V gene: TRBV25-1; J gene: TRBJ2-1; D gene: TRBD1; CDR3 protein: CASSEYDRVENNEQFF; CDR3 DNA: TGTGCCAGCAGTGAATATGACAGGGTGGAAAACAATGAGCAGTTCTTC
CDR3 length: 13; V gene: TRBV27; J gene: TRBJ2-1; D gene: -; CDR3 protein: CASSWQGPNEQFF; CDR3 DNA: TGTGCCAGCAGTTGGCAGGGGCCCAATGAGCAGTTCTTC
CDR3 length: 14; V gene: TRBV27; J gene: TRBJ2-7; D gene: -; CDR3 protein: CASSFRDGTYEQYF; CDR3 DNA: TGTGCCAGCAGTTTCAGGGATGGGACCTACGAGCAGTACTTC
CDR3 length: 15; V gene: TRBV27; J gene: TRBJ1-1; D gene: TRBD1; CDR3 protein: CASSFTGGSRTEAFF; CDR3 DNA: TGTGCCAGCAGTTTTACAGGGGGCTCGAGAACTGAAGCTTTCTTT
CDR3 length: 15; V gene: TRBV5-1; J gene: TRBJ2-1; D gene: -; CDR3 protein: CASSYSGTPDNEQFF; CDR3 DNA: TGCGCCAGCAGCTATTCCGGGACTCCCGACAATGAGCAGTTCTTC
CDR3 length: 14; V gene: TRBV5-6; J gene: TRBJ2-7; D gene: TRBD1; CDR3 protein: CASSSGTVSYEQYF; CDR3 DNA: TGTGCCAGCAGCTCTGGGACAGTTTCCTACGAGCAGTACTTC
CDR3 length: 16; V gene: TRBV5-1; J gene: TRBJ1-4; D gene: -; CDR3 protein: CASSLGIQGEREKLFF; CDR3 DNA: TGCGCCAGCAGCTTGGGGATACAAGGGGAAAGGGAAAAACTGTTTTTT
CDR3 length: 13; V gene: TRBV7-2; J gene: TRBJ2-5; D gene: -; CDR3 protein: CASSGGGQETQYF; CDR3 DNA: TGTGCCAGCAGCGGGGGGGGCCAGGAGACCCAGTACTTC
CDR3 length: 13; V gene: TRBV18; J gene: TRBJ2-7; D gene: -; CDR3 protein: CASSPEWSYEQYF; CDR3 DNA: TGTGCCAGCTCACCAGAATGGTCCTACGAGCAGTACTTC
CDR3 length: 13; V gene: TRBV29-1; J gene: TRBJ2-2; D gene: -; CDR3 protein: CSVEEGGLGELFF; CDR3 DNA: TGCAGCGTTGAAGAAGGGGGTCTCGGGGAGCTGTTTTTT
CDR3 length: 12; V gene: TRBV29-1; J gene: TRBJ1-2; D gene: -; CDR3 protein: CSVESSNYGYTF; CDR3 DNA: TGCAGCGTCGAGAGCTCTAACTATGGCTACACCTTC
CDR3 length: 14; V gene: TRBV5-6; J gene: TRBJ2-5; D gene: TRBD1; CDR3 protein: CASSLFDRESEQYF; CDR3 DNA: TGTGCCAGCAGCTTGTTTGACAGGGAATCGGAGCAGTACTTC
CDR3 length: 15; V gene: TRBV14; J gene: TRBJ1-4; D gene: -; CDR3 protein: CASSQLGRGEEKLFF; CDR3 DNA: TGTGCCAGCAGCCAATTAGGCAGGGGAGAGGAAAAACTGTTTTTT
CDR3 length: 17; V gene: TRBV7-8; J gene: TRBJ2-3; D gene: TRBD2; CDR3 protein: CASSLGLRTSGTDTQYF; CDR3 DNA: TGTGCCAGCAGCTTAGGTCTACGGACTAGCGGGACAGATACGCAGTATTTT
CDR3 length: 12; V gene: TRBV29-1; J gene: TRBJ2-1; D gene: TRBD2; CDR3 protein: CSVWRENNEQFF; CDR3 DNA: TGCAGCGTTTGGCGGGAGAACAATGAGCAGTTCTTC
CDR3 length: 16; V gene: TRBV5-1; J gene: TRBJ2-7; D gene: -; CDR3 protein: CASSSGLAPSWWEQYF; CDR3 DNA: TGCGCCAGCAGCTCCGGCCTAGCCCCAAGCTGGTGGGAGCAGTACTTC
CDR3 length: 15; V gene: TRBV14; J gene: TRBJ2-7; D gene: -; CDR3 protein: CASFDSQSYYHEQYF; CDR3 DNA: TGTGCCAGCTTTGACAGCCAGAGCTATTATCACGAGCAGTACTTC